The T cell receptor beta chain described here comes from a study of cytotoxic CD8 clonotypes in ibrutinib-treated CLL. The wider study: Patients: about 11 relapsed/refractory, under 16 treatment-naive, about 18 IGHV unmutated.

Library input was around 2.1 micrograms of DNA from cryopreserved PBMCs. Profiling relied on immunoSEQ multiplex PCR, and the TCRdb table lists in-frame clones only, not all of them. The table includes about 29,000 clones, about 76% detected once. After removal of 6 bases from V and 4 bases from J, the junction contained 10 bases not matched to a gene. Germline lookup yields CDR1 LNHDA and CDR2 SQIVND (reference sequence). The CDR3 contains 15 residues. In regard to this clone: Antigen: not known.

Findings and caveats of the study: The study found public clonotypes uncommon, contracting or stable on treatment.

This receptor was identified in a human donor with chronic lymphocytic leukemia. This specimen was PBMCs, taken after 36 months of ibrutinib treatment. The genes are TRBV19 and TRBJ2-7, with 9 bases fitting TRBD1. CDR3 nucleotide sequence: TGTGCCAGTAGCTCCGGGACAGGGACGGGATACGAGCAGTACTTC. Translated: CASSSGTGTGYEQYF.